Listed below are T cell receptor beta chains from one sample, sequenced in a study of cytomegalovirus exposure and HLA in healthy donors. Clones were sequenced by immunoSEQ multiplex PCR, and TCRdb holds only the in-frame ones, with some missing. The sample shows roughly 100,000 clones, about 70% of them seen only once. The sample consisted of PBMCs. The receptors here all came from a man aged 30 to 39 in good health and CMV-seronegative. Each CDR3 is given with its conserved first and last residue. Each record gives: J gene, clone size, V gene, D gene, CDR3 protein, CDR3 DNA. The D gene is left open where the match is weak. Some rows mark clone size as missing; the rest say once, few, many or name a class of expanded clone.

TRBJ2-1 - TRBV2 TRBD1 CASSAWTGDGEQFF TGTGCCAGCAGCGCTTGGACAGGGGACGGTGAGCAGTTCTTC
TRBJ2-5 - TRBV11-2 TRBD2 CASSFGTSGAQETQYF TGTGCCAGCAGCTTTGGGACTAGCGGGGCACAAGAGACCCAGTACTTC
TRBJ2-1 once TRBV6-1 - CASRLGGSPHNEQFF TGTGCCAGCAGGTTAGGGGGTAGCCCCCACAATGAGCAGTTCTTC
TRBJ1-1 - TRBV7-8 - CASSPSTALNTEAFF TGTGCCAGCAGCCCCTCGACAGCTCTGAACACTGAAGCTTTCTTT
TRBJ2-3 - TRBV19 TRBD2 CASSFSGRAWDTQYF TGTGCCAGTAGTTTTAGCGGGAGGGCCTGGGATACGCAGTATTTT
TRBJ2-1 - TRBV5-6 - CASSFLSNEQFF TGTGCCAGCAGCTTTTTGTCGAATGAGCAGTTCTTC
TRBJ1-1 once TRBV7-2 TRBD1 CASSSQGAHTEAFF TGTGCCAGCAGCTCACAGGGGGCCCACACTGAAGCTTTCTTT
TRBJ2-2 - TRBV7-8 - CASSLIRSTGELFF TGTGCCAGCAGCTTAATACGGTCAACCGGGGAGCTGTTTTTT
TRBJ2-5 - TRBV5-1 TRBD1 CASSSGQGALKETQYF TGCGCCAGCAGCTCGGGACAGGGGGCGCTAAAAGAGACCCAGTACTTC
TRBJ2-3 - TRBV7-8 TRBD2 CASSFGLEADTQYF TGTGCCAGCAGCTTTGGACTAGAAGCAGATACGCAGTATTTT
TRBJ1-1 - TRBV27 - CASRREGLGLTEAFF TGTGCCAGCAGAAGGGAGGGGTTGGGCCTGACTGAAGCTTTCTTT
TRBJ2-3 - TRBV10-3 - CAISESTNPLGADTQYF TGTGCCATCAGTGAGTCAACCAACCCCCTGGGCGCAGATACGCAGTATTTT
TRBJ2-7 - TRBV6-6 - CASSGRQGLPLEQYF TGTGCCAGCAGTGGACGACAGGGACTCCCGCTCGAGCAGTACTTC
TRBJ2-1 - TRBV2 - CASTVGNEQFF TGTGCCAGCACGGTCGGCAATGAGCAGTTCTTC
TRBJ1-2 - TRBV2 TRBD1 CASSPSGQAAYGYTF TGTGCCAGCAGTCCCAGCGGACAGGCTGCCTATGGCTACACCTTC
TRBJ1-2 - TRBV18 TRBD1 CASSPDRTPYGYTF TGTGCCAGCTCACCGGACAGGACCCCCTATGGCTACACCTTC
TRBJ2-7 - TRBV19 TRBD1 CASSLGGQGMYEQYF TGTGCCAGTAGCCTAGGGGGACAGGGGATGTACGAGCAGTACTTC
TRBJ2-1 - TRBV5-1 - CASSLEGNSYNEQFF TGCGCCAGCAGCTTGGAGGGGAACTCCTACAATGAGCAGTTCTTC
TRBJ2-7 few TRBV19 TRBD2 CASSRLAGKIYEQYF TGTGCCAGTAGTCGATTAGCGGGAAAGATCTACGAGCAGTACTTC
TRBJ2-7 once TRBV27 - CASSRTRQGTPYEQYF TGTGCCAGCAGCCGTACGAGGCAGGGGACGCCCTACGAGCAGTACTTC